Described below is a single T cell receptor (beta chain) sequence and its context. These data are taken from a study of blood T cell repertoires in COVID-19. Study overall: Samples of COVID-19 (acute and convalescent) were obtained from the United States, Italy and Spain. T cells, B-cell-depleted T cells, or PBMCs supplied cDNA or gDNA.

Authors' data handling: Quantification of nucleated cells was approximated via reference gene primer amplification. The table came from immunoSEQ multiplex PCR; TCRdb's copy has only in-frame clones and leaves some out. D and trimming were read from the DNA, whereas the V and J calls and clone size are those reported in that table. Counted here are about 420,000 clones, roughly 90% occurring once; the ten biggest clones make up around 0.92%. The V gene end was trimmed by 3 bases and the J gene end by 5 bases; junction bases not matched to a gene: 11. CDR1 and CDR2 from the germline V gene are LNHDA and SQIVND (reference sequence). The CDR3 is 16 residues long. Enrolled during active infection, Seattle patients were then followed longitudinally.

The chain joins TRBV19 to TRBJ2-3; 7 nucleotides agree with TRBD1. This TCR derives from a man aged 18-30 years with COVID-19, enrolled during active disease. Material: peripheral blood. The CDR3 DNA reads TGTGCCAGTAGTATTGGGGACAGCCCGGGCTTAGATACGCAGTATTTT. It translates to CASSIGDSPGLDTQYF.